Included here is one T cell receptor beta chain sequence, with context. Its antigen has not been determined. The record has no base qualities; no much larger clone is one base away. These data are taken from a study of Ad26.COV2.S vaccination and SARS-CoV-2 variants (dated by TCRdb to about 2021). A note on the overall study: Vaccine-arm donors were drawn from COV1001, a multicentre, randomized, double-blind, placebo-controlled phase I-IIa trial of Ad26.COV2.S in healthy adults. Ad26.COV2.S was given intramuscularly at 5x10^10 or 1x10^11 viral particles, as a single shot or as two shots 56 days apart. Sequencing of the TCRbeta repertoire served to evaluate the specificity and breadth of SARS-CoV-2-reactive T cell receptors following Ad26.COV2.S vaccination. A total of 32 samples were included in the TCR-sequenced set, comprising 19 Ad26.COV2.S vaccine recipients, 5 placebo recipients and 8 SARS-CoV-2 convalescent individuals. Trial participants were randomized into five groups of five: low-dose or high-dose Ad26.COV2.S given once or twice, or placebo on both occasions. Blinding of investigators to trial group allocation was maintained during experiments and outcome assessment. Points the paper makes about the study in general: Comparing responses between vaccine doses or regimens was not something the study was powered to do. Comparable non-spike TCR breadth was observed between vaccine and placebo recipients, consistent with only spike being contained in the vaccine. It was noted by the authors that total T cell responses may have been underestimated by the TCR breadth and depth analyses. Compared with placebo recipients, Ad26.COV2.S recipients showed higher spike-specific TCR breadth (P = 0.0014). After vaccination, substantial breadth of spike-specific CD8+ and CD4+ T cell responses was reported.

V ends up 3 bases short and J 5 bases short, with an unmatched junction base count of 8. The CDR1 and CDR2 encoded by the germline V gene are MDHEN and SYDVKM. Inclusive of the bounding cysteine and phenylalanine, the CDR3 is 15 residues long. The only DNA kept is the CDR3, 45 bases in frame from the first base. The immunoSEQ Assay was the method used to sequence TCRbeta CDR3 regions. After extraction, genomic DNA underwent amplification by bias-controlled multiplex PCR, followed by high-throughput sequencing. The original pipeline was this. Collapsing and filtering of sequences were performed to quantify the absolute abundance of each unique TCRbeta CDR3 region. Usable DNA was measured by amplifying reference genes present in all nucleated cells, and TCRbeta template counts were normalized to that usable DNA to estimate T cell fraction. Repertoire TCRs were annotated as SARS-CoV-2-specific when V gene, CDR3 amino acid sequence and J gene were exactly matched to a known reactive TCR set. The reference SARS-CoV-2 TCR set was obtained from MIRA and was filtered for enrichment in COVID-19-positive ImmuneCODE repertoires, whereby public or cross-reactive TCRs were removed. Based on the MIRA antigens, annotated TCRs were further analysed at the level of specific ORF or position within ORF. Breadth was defined as annotated unique rearrangements over total unique productive rearrangements; depth was the summed frequency of those rearrangements. TCR breadth was compared between groups using two-sided Wilcoxon rank-sum tests. Here the immuneACCESS table is served through TCRdb, limited to in-frame sequences with V and J called. Missing clones are a known gap in these copies; in checked studies unresolved V genes cover under half, and the rest lacks a known reason. V, J and clone size are those of that table, while D and trimming were read from the DNA. This sample lists about 240,000 clones; roughly 90% were detected once. The top ten hold 9.5% to 12% of the sample.

In the paper's terms, the treatment or condition label means: some 20 received Ad26.COV2.S at low or high dose, single or two shots; several received placebo; per-sample allocation not given. For vaccine and placebo recipients, repertoires were sequenced using samples collected on day 63 after the first injection. In Cohort 1b, about two dozen adults aged 18-55 years were enrolled at a single site in Boston, USA, between 29 July and 7 August 2020. Ad26.COV2.S was a replication-incompetent adenovirus type 26 vector expressing a prefusion-stabilized SARS-CoV-2 spike protein from the original Wuhan strain.

Sample: peripheral blood, taken in a trial of Ad26.COV2.S vaccine versus placebo. The TCR comes from a person between 18 and 59 years old who received the Ad26.COV2.S COVID-19 vaccine or a placebo. The receptor chain draws on TRBV28 and TRBJ2-5; a stretch of 8 junction bases matches TRBD2. The CDR3 sequence is CASSFLAGGFETQYF. The DNA is as follows: TGTGCCAGCAGTTTCTTGGCGGGGGGCTTTGAGACCCAGTACTTC.